One sample yielded the 21 T cell receptor beta chains listed below, sequenced in a study of T cells in Graves' hyperthyroidism and ophthalmopathy. Template material for amplifying TCR beta CDR3 regions consisted of RNA transcripts. HTBI primers drove first-round RT-PCR of the TCR CDR3. TCRdb ran MiXCR on the multiplex PCR reads and lists one entry per CDR3 protein. The sample has a few hundred thousand distinct CDR3 sequences; about a sixth are singletons. Sequenced material: blood. These receptors were taken from a woman between 40 and 55 years old with Graves' ophthalmopathy.

This clonotype was seen a handful of times. The J gene is TRBJ1-2, the V gene TRBV12-3 or TRBV12-4, with no clear D. The CDR3 contains 13 residues. With 6 bases removed from V and 4 bases from J, the gap between germline ends came to 12 bases. The CDR3 coding sequence is TGTGCCAGCAGCCTAGACCTGTCCTATGGCTACACCTTC. Residues: CASSLDLSYGYTF.

This clonotype has a handful of counts. DNA of the CDR3: TGCAGCGTTATCAGGGAGGGGAATGAGCAGTTCTTC. Its translation: CSVIREGNEQFF. The rearrangement uses TRBV29-1 and TRBJ2-1, with 7 bases lining up with TRBD2. Germline V gene sequence: CDR1 SQVTM, CDR2 ANQGSEA. CDR3 size: 12 residues. The ends lost 5 bases at V and 7 bases at J; junction bases unmatched: 5.

At least ten counts were recorded for this clonotype. The chain recombines TRBV30 with TRBJ2-7; D unresolved. The CDR3 loop spans 11 amino acids. Germline CDR1 GTSNPN, CDR2 SVGIG (reference sequence). With 0 bases removed from V and 7 bases from J, the gap between germline ends came to 7 bases. CDR3 sequence (DNA): TGTGCCTGGAGTGTACATAAGGAGCAGTACTTC. Its translation is CAWSVHKEQYF.

This clonotype was counted a few times. This chain connects TRBV7-9 to TRBJ1-2; TRBD1 agrees at 9 bases. J gave up 8 bases and V 4 bases, and 5 bases lay outside the gene matches. The CDR3 loop spans 13 amino acids. The V gene's germline CDR1 is SEHNR and CDR2 FQNEAQ (reference sequence). In DNA, the CDR3 is TGTGCCAGCAGCTCGACGGACAGGGGAGGCTACACCTTC. Amino acid sequence: CASSSTDRGGYTF.

This clonotype appeared many times. The chain couples TRBV6-1 to TRBJ2-2; TRBD2 agrees at 7 bases. V shed 7 bases, J shed 2 bases, and the junction held 4 bases outside the gene matches. From germline, CDR1 is MNHNS and CDR2 SASEGT. CDR3 size: 14 residues. This CDR3 is CASISGGNTGELFF. DNA of the CDR3: TGTGCCAGCATCTCGGGAGGAAACACCGGGGAGCTGTTTTTT.

This clonotype was seen a few times. The chain combines TRBV7-9 with TRBJ2-2; 10 bases are shared with TRBD1. CDR3 length: 17 amino acids. The V gene's germline CDR1 is SEHNR and CDR2 FQNEAQ (reference sequence). With 5 bases clipped from V and 6 bases from J, the junction kept 12 bases outside the gene matches. The DNA for the CDR3 is TGTGCCAGCAGCAAGAAAGAGGGACAGGGGAAGGCCGGGGAGCTGTTTTTT. Protein product: CASSKKEGQGKAGELFF.

At least ten counts were recorded for this clonotype. The chain employs TRBV7-6 and TRBJ2-1; D unclear. V was pared by 5 bases and J by 0 bases, with 11 bases between. Germline V gene lookup returns CDR1 SGHVS and CDR2 FNYEAQ. The CDR3 totals 15 residues. Here the CDR3 DNA reads TGTGCCAGCAGCCACGGGCCCAGCTCCTACAATGAGCAGTTCTTC. Translated, it gives CASSHGPSSYNEQFF.

J is TRBJ1-4 and V is TRBV27; D remains ambiguous. Trimming shortened V by 5 bases and J by 8 bases, and 12 bases separated the two germline ends. The CDR3 is 13 residues long. The germline V gene has CDR1 MNHEY and CDR2 SMNVEV (reference sequence). This CDR3 reads CASSRSGEEKLFF. The CDR3, as DNA: TGTGCCAGCAGTCGATCGGGTGAGGAAAAACTGTTTTTT.

This clonotype has a count of ten or more. This chain connects TRBV18 to TRBJ2-7; D is possibly TRBD2 (6 bases). Trimming removed 4 bases from V and 7 bases from J, with 14 bases in between. In germline, CDR1 is KGHSH, CDR2 LQKENI. The CDR3 spans 13 residues. DNA of the CDR3: TGTGCCAGCTCACGGACCAGGGCGGGGGAGCAGTACTTC. This translates into CASSRTRAGEQYF.

This clonotype was counted a few times. The rearrangement links TRBV3-1 to TRBJ2-5; the D is unclear. The germline V gene has CDR1 LGHDT and CDR2 YNNKEL (reference sequence). V was pared by 3 bases and J by 5 bases, with 10 bases between. There are 13 residues in the CDR3. The CDR3 DNA follows: TGTGCCAGCAGCCACCCCGCTCAGGAGACCCAGTACTTC. Amino acids: CASSHPAQETQYF.

This clonotype came up a few times. The chain employs TRBV7-9 and TRBJ1-2; 7 positions match TRBD1. J was trimmed by 3 bases and V by 5 bases; bases with no gene match: 3. The length of the CDR3 is 13 residues. Germline V gene sequence: CDR1 SEHNR, CDR2 FQNEAQ (reference sequence). CDR3 loop: CASSITGDYGYTF. In DNA, the CDR3 is TGTGCCAGCAGCATTACAGGGGACTATGGCTACACCTTC.

This clonotype showed up many times. CDR3 nucleotide sequence: TGTGCCAGCTCATCCGGGACAGACTCTGGAAACACCATATATTTT. It yields the protein CASSSGTDSGNTIYF. The chain joins TRBV18 to TRBJ1-3; 7 nucleotides match TRBD1. The CDR3 covers 15 residues. The V gene end was trimmed by 5 bases and the J gene end by 0 bases; junction bases not matched to a gene: 4. Germline V lookup: CDR1 KGHSH, CDR2 LQKENI.

Notes on this clonotype: This sequence may be a read error, since a much larger clone differs from it by one base. The rearrangement joins TRBV12-3 or TRBV12-4 to TRBJ2-7; TRBD2 aligns across 11 bases. CDR3 length: 20 residues. Here the CDR3 reads CARSSKGTDNGTSGSYEQYF. The DNA of the CDR3 is TGTGCCAGGAGTTCGAAGGGGACAGACAACGGGACTAGCGGCTCCTACGAGCAGTACTTC.

The V call is TRBV2, the J call TRBJ1-4, with a weak D call TRBD1 (5 bases). Deletions cut 7 bases from V and 8 bases from J, with 11 bases between. There are 12 residues in the CDR3. Per the germline V gene, CDR1 is SNHLY and CDR2 is FYNNEI. The CDR3 spells CASTREGEKLFF. In DNA form, the CDR3 reads TGTGCCAGCACCCGAGAGGGGGAAAAACTGTTTTTT.

The table lists this clonotype with a few counts. The gene calls are TRBV4-1 and TRBJ2-7; 11 nucleotides match TRBD1. The V and J ends lost 1 base and 5 bases, in that order; junction bases with no gene match: 4. The CDR3 covers 15 residues. Germline V CDR1 and CDR2: MGHRA, YSYEKL. CDR3 loop: CASSQAGQGADEQYF. CDR3 DNA sequence: TGCGCCAGCAGCCAAGCTGGACAGGGGGCGGACGAGCAGTACTTC.

This clonotype was counted ten times or more. The chain carries TRBV5-5 and TRBJ1-4, with D maybe TRBD1 (5 bases). The CDR3 runs to 12 residues. Trimming took off 1 base at V and 11 bases at J, with 9 bases between the two ends. CDR1 is SGHKS and CDR2 is YYEKEE in the germline V gene (reference sequence). The CDR3 reads CASSLWGSKLFF. CDR3 coding DNA: TGTGCCAGCAGCTTGTGGGGGAGTAAACTGTTTTTT.

This chain connects TRBV10-3 to TRBJ2-3; D uncertain. CDR3 length equals 14 residues. The germline V gene encodes CDR1 ENHRY and CDR2 SYGVKD. V shed 6 bases and J shed 0 bases, with 10 bases lying between them. CDR3: CAISPGPSTDTQYF. CDR3 DNA sequence: TGTGCCATCAGCCCGGGCCCTAGCACAGATACGCAGTATTTT.

This chain uses TRBV6-1 with TRBJ2-4, with no clear D. Between the trimmed V and J ends, which lost 2 bases and 4 bases, there was a span of 9 bases. This CDR3 contains 14 residues. Looked up from germline, CDR1 is MNHNS and CDR2 is SASEGT. DNA of the CDR3: TGTGCCAGCAGTGAATTATGGGAAAAAAACATTCAGTACTTC. This sequence encodes CASSELWEKNIQYF.

A word on this clonotype: The conserved phenylalanine or tryptophan is not found at the CDR3 terminus, so this likely reflects a read error. The chain has TRBV7-9 and TRBJ1-1, with unresolved D. V was cut by 2 bases and J by 1 base, with 8 bases left in between. The germline V gene has CDR1 SEHNR and CDR2 FQNEAQ (reference sequence). The CDR3 has 14 amino acids. In DNA, the CDR3 is TGTGCCAGCAGCTTACGTTTGGAGAACACTGAAGCTTTCCTT. Protein sequence: CASSLRLENTEAFL.

This clonotype has at least ten counts. The V gene is TRBV20-1, the J gene TRBJ2-7; 9 bases align to TRBD2. V dropped 2 bases and J dropped 2; count of bases not matched to a gene: 7. Germline CDR1 is DFQATT and CDR2 is SNEGSKA (reference sequence). The CDR3 runs 15 residues. The CDR3 nucleotides read TGCAGTGCTAGATCCCCGACTAGCGGCACCTACGAGCAGTACTTC. Residues: CSARSPTSGTYEQYF.

This clonotype appeared a few times. V is TRBV9 and J is TRBJ2-3; D call uncertain. The CDR3 has 15 amino acids. Trimming cost V 3 bases and J 4 bases, with 15 bases left between them. CDR1 and CDR2 from the germline V gene are SGDLS and YYNGEE. The CDR3 DNA reads TGTGCCAGCAGCGCCGATTCGGTCGGCGCAGATACGCAGTATTTT. Its translation: CASSADSVGADTQYF.